The text below deals with one T cell receptor (beta chain). The read finishes 3 residues shy of the CDR3 end, and the germline J gene is used to complete it. All donors had a single incident cervical HPV16 infection, not prevalent. The sample originates from a study of T cells in women clearing cervical HPV infection. The protocol was immunoSEQ multiplex PCR, while the TCRdb copy is restricted to in-frame clones and leaves out a portion. Listed are 40,000 to 55,000 clones; 1.2% falls within the top ten. Germline CDR1 reads SNHLY; CDR2 reads FYNNEI. V gave up 8 bases and J gave up 2 bases; unmatched junction bases: 12. The CDR3 runs 17 residues.

The chain employs TRBV2 and TRBJ2-5; 12 bases map to TRBD2. This TCR was recovered from a woman aged 18-69 years with a cervical HPV16 infection that either progressed to CIN3+ or cleared (not recorded which). The sequenced material came from blood buffy coat. CDR3 bases read: TGTGCCAGCCGAGAGGGAGTAACTAGCGGGGGGCAAGAGACC. Protein sequence: CASREGVTSGGQET. The whole CDR3 reads CASREGVTSGGQETQYF.